Included here is one TCR beta chain sequence, with context. Produced via immunoSEQ multiplex PCR; TCRdb's table is partial and in-frame only. The sample lists some 31,000 clones; about 92% were seen once. This sample stems from a study of blood T cell repertoires in COVID-19. The V gene's germline CDR1 is KGHSH and CDR2 LQKENI. This CDR3 contains 15 residues. Between the trimmed V and J ends, which lost 2 bases and 5 bases, there was a span of 16 bases. The chain combines TRBV18 with TRBJ2-7, with a tentative D call TRBD2 (6 bases). This receptor was taken from a man between 65 and 85 years old with active or convalescent COVID-19. Material for sequencing was peripheral blood. The CDR3: CASSPRGLDRDEQYF. The CDR3, as DNA: TGTGCCAGCTCACCAAGGGGACTGGACCGGGACGAGCAGTACTTC.